This TCR beta chain was sequenced during a study of metastatic and nonmetastatic thyroid tumors. Across the study: The authors compared repertoires across blood and tumor or nodule tissue from malignant and benign thyroid patients.

Overall study results and limits: Benign nodules reportedly had significantly lower TCR beta diversity than malignant thyroid tumors in blood and tumor.

How the authors handled the data: Clinicopathological groups differed in CDR3, with these differences serving to build a distant-metastasis classifier for papillary thyroid cancer. TCRdb re-called clones from the PCR reads using MiXCR. The V and J calls and clone size are TCRdb's, not the authors'. Of over 25,000 clones listed, about 4% are singletons. Each patient went into thyroid surgery without having received any treatment. V was pared by 2 bases and J by 5 bases, with 12 bases between. Germline V gene lookup returns CDR1 MNHEY and CDR2 SVGEGT. CDR3 size: 14 residues. This clone was found a few times. Its antigen is not known.

This sequence joins TRBV6-2 or TRBV6-3 and TRBJ1-2; D remains ambiguous. Source material: blood. The sequence came from a female donor with papillary thyroid cancer or a benign thyroid nodule (not recorded which). Some clones in this sample may be carry-over from other donors' samples. The CDR3 here is CASSYLGQRYGYTF. The CDR3 DNA sequence: TGTGCCAGCAGTTACCTAGGCCAGCGGTATGGCTACACCTTC.